A single TCR beta chain is shown here with its context. Generated by immunoSEQ multiplex PCR, the TCRdb table keeps only in-frame clones and is missing some. This sample has 300,000 to 400,000 clones, with about 85% found just once. The sample originates from a study of blood T cell repertoires in COVID-19. Germline CDR1 and CDR2: MDHEN and SYDVKM. Trimming shortened V by 7 bases and J by 11 bases, and 23 bases separated the two germline ends. This CDR3 has 15 residues. The sample taken for sequencing was PBMCs or T cells enriched from blood (not recorded which). The sequence was collected from a woman in her 30s who had been exposed to COVID-19. The chain uses TRBV28 and TRBJ1-4; D is possibly TRBD1 (6 bases). DNA of the CDR3: TGTGCCAGCACCAGAGCTATCCGGAAGGGGGAGAAACTGTTTTTT. This translates into CASTRAIRKGEKLFF.